These 22 T cell receptor beta chains came from one sample sequenced in a study of blood T cell repertoires in COVID-19. The table came from immunoSEQ multiplex PCR; TCRdb's copy has only in-frame clones and leaves some out. The repertoire consists of approximately 100,000 clones, with around nine tenths occurring once and the leading ten covering 15% to 20%. Sequences were obtained from peripheral blood. The receptors here all came from a human donor with acute or convalescent COVID-19. The donor label of this sample is uncertain.

V usage is TRBV27 and J usage is TRBJ2-5, with TRBD1 matching over 9 bases. V lost 5 bases to trimming and J lost 1 base; unmatched junction nucleotides: 8. Germline values: CDR1 MNHEY, CDR2 SMNVEV (reference sequence). The CDR3 is 16 amino acids. This CDR3 reads CASSPGTGFAQETQYF. The CDR3 DNA reads TGTGCCAGCAGTCCCGGGACAGGGTTTGCCCAAGAGACCCAGTACTTC.

This clone was recorded once. The chain couples TRBV24-1 to TRBJ2-5; possible D gene TRBD1, 5 bases. V dropped 3 bases and J dropped 5 bases, with 18 bases sitting between them. The CDR3 spans 16 residues. Germline loops: CDR1 KGHDR, CDR2 SFDVKD. The CDR3 here is CATSDLGQGGVETQYF. In DNA form, the CDR3 reads TGTGCCACCAGTGATCTGGGGCAGGGTGGGGTCGAGACCCAGTACTTC.

The chain combines TRBV28 with TRBJ1-6, with 7 bases that match TRBD1. The CDR3 spans 14 residues. With 3 bases clipped from V and 10 bases from J, the junction kept 6 bases outside the gene matches. Germline V gene lookup returns CDR1 MDHEN and CDR2 SYDVKM. The CDR3 coding sequence is TGTGCCAGCAGTTTTTCGCCAGGGGGGTCACCCCTCCACTTT. Protein: CASSFSPGGSPLHF.

A remark on this clone: Other DNA sequences in this sample translate to the same CDR3. The V gene is TRBV28, the J gene TRBJ1-4; 9 bases match TRBD1. Germline values: CDR1 MDHEN, CDR2 SYDVKM. The CDR3 has 14 residues. V was pared by 5 bases and J by 7 bases, with 5 bases of the junction left unmatched. This chain's CDR3 is CASSRGQGREKLFF. Written as DNA, the CDR3 is TGTGCCAGCAGTCGGGGACAGGGACGTGAAAAACTGTTTTTT.

The chain is built from TRBV7-9 and TRBJ1-6, with D unresolved. This CDR3 is 13 amino acids long. The V end was cut by 1 base, the J end by 7 bases, with 5 bases between. Looked up from germline, CDR1 is SEHNR and CDR2 is FQNEAQ (reference sequence). The CDR3 here is CASSLGRNSPLHF. DNA of the CDR3: TGTGCCAGCAGCTTAGGGAGGAATTCACCCCTCCACTTT.

The chain couples TRBV6-5 to TRBJ1-2, with D perhaps matching TRBD1 (5 bases). Germline loops: CDR1 MNHEY, CDR2 SVGAGI. This CDR3 is built from 14 residues. The ends were cut back, 6 bases at V and 8 bases at J, with 19 bases in the middle. CDR3 sequence: CASSLTRQMSGYTF. The DNA of the CDR3 is TGTGCCAGCAGCCTGACGAGACAGATGAGCGGCTACACCTTC.

This clone was seen only a few times. V and J are TRBV3-1 (or the pseudogene TRBV3-2) and TRBJ1-2; TRBD1 is a possible D gene (6 bases). V was pared by 1 base and J by 4 bases, with 22 bases between. Germline assignment: CDR1 LGHDT and CDR2 YNNKEL (reference sequence). The CDR3 has 18 amino acids. The CDR3 protein is CASSQGAGPILGGYGYTF. In DNA form, the CDR3 reads TGTGCCAGCAGCCAAGGAGCAGGGCCCATACTAGGGGGCTATGGCTACACCTTC.

This clone turned up a few times. CDR3 amino acids: CASSRQQGSNEQYF. CDR3 sequence (DNA): TGTGCCAGCAGCCGACAACAGGGATCTAACGAGCAGTACTTC. The chain combines TRBV11-2 with TRBJ2-7; D possibly corresponds to TRBD1 (6 bases). The CDR3 has 14 residues. Per germline, CDR1 SGHAT and CDR2 FQNNGV. The V end lost 5 bases, the J end lost 5 bases, and 16 bases lay between the germline ends. The whole variable domain, filled in from reference TRBV11-2 and TRBJ2-7, reads EAGVAQSPRYKIIEKRQSVAFWCNPISGHATLYWYQQILGQGPKLLIQFQNNGVVDDSQLPKDRFSAERLKGVDSTLKIQPAKLEDSAVYLCASSRQQGSNEQYFGPGTRLTVT.

V gene TRBV5-1 combines with J gene TRBJ2-7; the D is unclear. This CDR3 contains 14 residues. The V gene lost 0 bases and the J gene lost 5 bases, with 12 bases spanning the gap. Germline lookup yields CDR1 SGHRS and CDR2 YFSETQ. CDR3 sequence (DNA): TGCGCCAGCAGCTTGGGGCCCAGTTCCAACGAGCAGTACTTC. Its protein is CASSLGPSSNEQYF.

V and J are TRBV5-1 and TRBJ2-1; D remains unclear. Trimming pared 1 base from V and 0 bases from J, leaving 11 bases between. This CDR3 is built from 16 residues. CDR1 and CDR2 from the germline V gene are SGHRS and YFSETQ. CDR3 region: CASSLYTSPSYNEQFF. The CDR3 DNA reads as TGCGCCAGCAGCTTGTACACATCTCCCTCCTACAATGAGCAGTTCTTC.

In its sample, this clone was seen once. This rearrangement joins TRBV7-6 to TRBJ2-5; maybe TRBD1 (6 bases). V lost 6 bases and J 4 bases, leaving 12 bases between the germline ends. The germline V gene has CDR1 SGHVS and CDR2 FNYEAQ. The CDR3 totals 13 residues. The CDR3 is CASRPTGRETQYF. Here the CDR3 DNA reads TGTGCCAGCAGGCCCACAGGGAGAGAGACCCAGTACTTC.

This chain uses TRBV6-5 with TRBJ1-6, with a possible D match to TRBD1 (5 bases). The CDR3 consists of 13 residues. Germline lookup yields CDR1 MNHEY and CDR2 SVGAGI. The V and J ends lost 6 bases and 5 bases respectively, with 8 bases between them. The CDR3 region is CASRQDDNSPLHF. For the CDR3, the DNA is TGTGCCAGCAGACAGGATGATAATTCACCCCTCCACTTT.

The rearrangement links TRBV11-3 to TRBJ2-2; D is possibly TRBD2 (6 bases). Trimming shortened V by 0 bases and J by 10 bases, and 12 bases separated the two germline ends. The CDR3 totals 14 residues. Germline values: CDR1 SGHNT, CDR2 YENEEA. CDR3 nucleotide sequence: TGTGCCAGCAGCTTAGACGGGGGAGCTGCGGAGCTGTTTTTT. Its protein is CASSLDGGAAELFF.

J is TRBJ2-1 and V is TRBV28, with D possibly matching TRBD2 (6 bases). Germline loops: CDR1 MDHEN, CDR2 SYDVKM. Between the trimmed V and J ends, which lost 4 bases and 7 bases, there was a span of 17 bases. The CDR3 length is 15 residues. This CDR3 reads CASSSLAVERNEQFF. CDR3 DNA sequence: TGTGCCAGCAGTTCATTAGCGGTAGAGAGAAATGAGCAGTTCTTC.

The rearrangement joins TRBV6-2 or TRBV6-3 to TRBJ2-7; D possibly corresponds to TRBD2 (5 bases). Germline CDR1 is MNHEY and CDR2 is SVGEGT. Between the trimmed V and J ends, which lost 3 bases and 0 bases, there was a span of 18 bases. The CDR3 runs 17 residues. As DNA, the CDR3 is TGTGCCAGCAGTTATTATAGGGTGGAGGAGATCTCCTACGAGCAGTACTTC. It translates to CASSYYRVEEISYEQYF.

V gene TRBV7-2 combines with J gene TRBJ2-1; TRBD2 might be the D (6 bases). The CDR3 loop spans 15 amino acids. Deletions cut 3 bases from V and 7 bases from J, with 16 bases between. Per germline, CDR1 SGHTA and CDR2 FQGNSA. DNA for the CDR3: TGTGCCAGCAGCTTCGCCGGGAGCGCCCGGAATGAGCAGTTCTTC. Its translation is CASSFAGSARNEQFF. Full variable domain (missing parts from reference TRBV7-2 and TRBJ2-1): GAGVSQSPSNKVTEKGKDVELRCDPISGHTALYWYRQSLGQGLEFLIYFQGNSAPDKSGLPSDRFSAERTGGSVSTLTIQRTQQEDSAVYLCASSFAGSARNEQFFGPGTRLTVL.

The rearrangement links TRBV7-8 to TRBJ2-3, with D uncertain. The V gene lost 5 bases and the J gene lost 5 bases, with 11 bases spanning the gap. The germline gives CDR1 SGHVS, CDR2 FQNEAQ. The CDR3 has 13 residues. The DNA for the CDR3 is TGTGCCAGCAGCCCCAAGCCGAGAGATACGCAGTATTTT. Translated: CASSPKPRDTQYF.

This sequence joins TRBV5-6 and TRBJ1-2; tentatively, D is TRBD1 (6 bases). CDR3 length: 14 amino acids. CDR1 is SGHDT, CDR2 YYEEEE, per germline. V gave up 0 bases and J gave up 3 bases, with 9 bases separating them. DNA of the CDR3: TGTGCCAGCAGCTTGGTGCCAGGGGACTATGGCTACACCTTC. Translation: CASSLVPGDYGYTF.

The rearrangement joins TRBV11-3 to TRBJ2-5, with no clear D. The CDR3 runs 12 residues. Trimming took off 1 base at V and 4 bases at J, with 4 bases between the two ends. Germline values: CDR1 SGHNT, CDR2 YENEEA. The CDR3 DNA reads TGTGCCAGCAGCTTAGCGTCAGAGACCCAGTACTTC. This translates into CASSLASETQYF.

This clone was recorded once. This rearrangement joins TRBV5-6 to TRBJ2-1, with TRBD2 matching over 11 bases. Looked up from germline, CDR1 is SGHDT and CDR2 is YYEEEE. V dropped 3 bases and J dropped 4; count of bases not matched to a gene: 6. The CDR3 loop spans 16 amino acids. This CDR3 reads CASSSSSGGTYNEQFF. Here the CDR3 DNA reads TGTGCCAGCAGCTCGTCTAGCGGGGGGACGTACAATGAGCAGTTCTTC. Together with reference TRBV5-6 and TRBJ2-1, the CDR3 gives the full variable domain: DAGVTQSPTHLIKTRGQQVTLRCSPKSGHDTVSWYQQALGQGPQFIFQYYEEEERQRGNFPDRFSGHQFPNYSSELNVNALLLGDSALYLCASSSSSGGTYNEQFFGPGTRLTVL.

V gene TRBV6-5 combines with J gene TRBJ1-2; tentatively, D is TRBD1 (5 bases). From germline, CDR1 is MNHEY and CDR2 SVGAGI. The CDR3 has 14 residues. With 0 bases removed from V and 5 bases from J, the gap between germline ends came to 10 bases. CDR3: CASSYSAGRYGYTF. CDR3 DNA: TGTGCCAGCAGTTACTCGGCAGGGAGGTATGGCTACACCTTC.

The chain uses TRBV7-2 and TRBJ1-1, with TRBD1 as a possible D gene (5 bases). Germline CDR1 is SGHTA and CDR2 is FQGNSA. This CDR3 has 15 residues. Trimming cost V 3 bases and J 0 bases, with 11 bases left between them. The CDR3 is CASSLSTGLNTEAFF. The CDR3 region has the DNA TGTGCCAGCAGCTTGTCCACAGGCCTGAACACTGAAGCTTTCTTT.